The T cell receptor (beta chain) described here comes from a study of shared clonotypes between healthy human individuals. Points from the study as a whole: Some naive CD4 clonotypes, 4% to 6%, turned up in common across a handful of donors.

Details on this clone: Its antigen is unknown.

The CDR3 has 14 amino acids. The germline CDR1 and CDR2 sequences are SGHAT and FQNNGV. Trimming shortened V by 5 bases and J by 3 bases, and 11 bases separated the two germline ends. Generated by immunoSEQ multiplex PCR, the TCRdb table keeps only in-frame clones and is missing some. The data hold about 1.1 million clones, with 70% to 85% observed a single time. The sequence came from a man aged 18 to 29 in good health. Some clones in this sample may be carry-over from other donors' samples. The source material was memory CD4+ T cells from PBMCs. Subset denoted: CD45RA-negative fraction. The rearrangement links TRBV11-2 to TRBJ2-1; no clear D gene. The CDR3 sequence is CASSPSAFYNEQFF. The CDR3 DNA sequence: TGTGCCAGCAGCCCCTCGGCGTTCTACAATGAGCAGTTCTTC. Full variable domain (outside the CDR3, taken from reference TRBV11-2 and TRBJ2-1): EAGVAQSPRYKIIEKRQSVAFWCNPISGHATLYWYQQILGQGPKLLIQFQNNGVVDDSQLPKDRFSAERLKGVDSTLKIQPAKLEDSAVYLCASSPSAFYNEQFFGPGTRLTVL.